This TCR beta chain was profiled in a study of T cells in tuberculosis. In the study overall: IGRA-negative adolescents, IGRA-positive adolescents with latent tuberculosis and adults with active tuberculosis formed this South African cohort.

Whole-study results and caveats: Smaller alpha distances in active tuberculosis partly reflected shorter CDR3-alpha lengths. Smaller distances to GMM-specific TCRs suggested their expansion in active tuberculosis.

This sample's time point: new active TB diagnosis, blood taken before or within 7 days of starting treatment. Each donor contributed about 100,000 T cells on average, unsorted. Details on this clone: Its antigen is not known.

Clones were read by immunoSEQ multiplex PCR, and TCRdb kept only the in-frame ones, dropping some. Here the sample spans over 30,000 clones, approximately 90% being singletons. The J segment lost 4 bases and the V segment lost 0 bases, leaving 3 bases of the junction unmatched. CDR1 and CDR2 from the germline V gene are SGHDT and YYEEEE. CDR3 length: 15 residues. The rearrangement joins TRBV5-6 to TRBJ2-1; TRBD2 agrees at 8 bases. The receptor was isolated from an adult with tuberculosis. Here the sequenced sample was PBMCs, taken at tuberculosis diagnosis. CDR3 sequence: CASSLVTSGYNEQFF. The CDR3 DNA is TGTGCCAGCAGCTTGGTAACTAGCGGTTACAATGAGCAGTTCTTC. The whole variable domain, remainder taken from reference TRBV5-6 and TRBJ2-1, is DAGVTQSPTHLIKTRGQQVTLRCSPKSGHDTVSWYQQALGQGPQFIFQYYEEEERQRGNFPDRFSGHQFPNYSSELNVNALLLGDSALYLCASSLVTSGYNEQFFGPGTRLTVL.